This TCR beta chain was recovered during a study of Graves' ophthalmopathy and Graves' hyperthyroidism. Study-wide background: No treatment had been given when peripheral blood was collected at initial diagnosis. Findings and caveats of the study: Ophthalmopathy progression predictions by the model showed around 72% specificity and approximately 71% sensitivity.

RNA transcripts were the template, and TCR beta CDR3 regions were amplified from them. RT-PCR with HTBI primers came first, then second-round multiplex PCR. TCRdb recomputed calls from the multiplex PCR reads with MiXCR, one row per CDR3 protein. The table records 680,000 or so distinct CDR3 sequences, roughly 20% of them present only once. To note about this clonotype: What it recognizes is unknown.

This CDR3 contains 15 residues. Germline-derived CDR1 and CDR2 are SEHNR and FQNEAQ (reference sequence). Trimming pared 5 bases from V and 3 bases from J, leaving 14 bases between. Ophthalmopathy absent within 18 months of follow-up marked hyperthyroidism as stable. Clinical symptoms and serum thyroxine were used for diagnosis; TRAb, thyroid ultrasound and orbital computed tomography were also relied on. Material for sequencing was peripheral blood. The receptor's source is a woman aged 18-30 years with stable Graves' hyperthyroidism. Some clones in this sample may be carry-over from other donors' samples. V usage is TRBV7-9 and J usage is TRBJ1-5; no reliable D call. CDR3 amino acids: CASSHIRNINQPQHF. CDR3 in DNA: TGTGCCAGCAGCCACATCCGGAACATCAATCAGCCCCAGCATTTT. Full variable domain (rest looked up from reference TRBV7-9 and TRBJ1-5): DTGVSQNPRHKITKRGQNVTFRCDPISEHNRLYWYRQTLGQGPEFLTYFQNEAQLEKSRLLSDRFSAERPKGSFSTLEIQRTEQGDSAMYLCASSHIRNINQPQHFGDGTRLSIL.